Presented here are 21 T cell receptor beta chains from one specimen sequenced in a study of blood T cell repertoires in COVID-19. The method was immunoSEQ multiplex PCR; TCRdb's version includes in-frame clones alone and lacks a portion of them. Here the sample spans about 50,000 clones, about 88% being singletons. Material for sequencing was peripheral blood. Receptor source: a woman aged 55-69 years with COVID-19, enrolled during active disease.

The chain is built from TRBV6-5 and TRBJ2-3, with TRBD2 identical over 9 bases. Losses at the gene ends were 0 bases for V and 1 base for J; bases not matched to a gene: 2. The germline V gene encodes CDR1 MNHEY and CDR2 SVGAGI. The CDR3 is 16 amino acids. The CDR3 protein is CASSYSRTSGTDTQYF. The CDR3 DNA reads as TGTGCCAGCAGTTACTCTCGGACTAGCGGCACAGATACGCAGTATTTT.

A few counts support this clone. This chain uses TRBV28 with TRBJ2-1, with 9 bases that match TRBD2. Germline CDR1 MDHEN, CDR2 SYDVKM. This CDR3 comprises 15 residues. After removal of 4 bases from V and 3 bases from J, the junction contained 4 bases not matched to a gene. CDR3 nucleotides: TGTGCCAGCAGTTCCAATAGCGGGAGCTACAATGAGCAGTTCTTC. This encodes CASSSNSGSYNEQFF.

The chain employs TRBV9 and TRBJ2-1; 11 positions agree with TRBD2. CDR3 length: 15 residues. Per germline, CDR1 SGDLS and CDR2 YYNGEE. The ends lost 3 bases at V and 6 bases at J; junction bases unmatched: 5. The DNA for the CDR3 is TGTGCCAGCAGCGCGGGACTAGCGGCACTCAATGAGCAGTTCTTC. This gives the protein CASSAGLAALNEQFF.

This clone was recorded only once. CDR3 nucleotides: TGTGCCAGCAGCCCTGCCCAGTTTAATGAAAAACTGTTTTTT. It specifies CASSPAQFNEKLFF. This chain links TRBV4-2 with TRBJ1-4; the D is unclear. The V end lost 4 bases, the J end lost 4 bases, and 10 bases lay between the germline ends. CDR1 and CDR2 (germline): LGHNA, YNFKEQ. CDR3 length equals 14 residues.

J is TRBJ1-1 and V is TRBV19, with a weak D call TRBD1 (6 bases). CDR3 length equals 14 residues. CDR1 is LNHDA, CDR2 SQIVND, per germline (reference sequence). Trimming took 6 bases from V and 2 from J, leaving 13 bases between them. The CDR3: CASRWHRDNTEAFF. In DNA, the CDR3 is TGTGCCAGTAGATGGCACAGGGATAACACTGAAGCTTTCTTT. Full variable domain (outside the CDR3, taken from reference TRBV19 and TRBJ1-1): DGGITQSPKYLFRKEGQNVTLSCEQNLNHDAMYWYRQDPGQGLRLIYYSQIVNDFQKGDIAEGYSVSREKKESFPLTVTSAQKNPTAFYLCASRWHRDNTEAFFGQGTRLTVV.

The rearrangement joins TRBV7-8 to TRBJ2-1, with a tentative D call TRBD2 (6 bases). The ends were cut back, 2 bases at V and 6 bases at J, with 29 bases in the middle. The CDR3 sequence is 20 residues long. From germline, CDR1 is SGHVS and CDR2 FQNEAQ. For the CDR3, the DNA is TGTGCCAGCAGCTTAAGATTGCGGCCTCCGGGTATGGTCGGGGGCAATGAGCAGTTCTTC. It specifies CASSLRLRPPGMVGGNEQFF.

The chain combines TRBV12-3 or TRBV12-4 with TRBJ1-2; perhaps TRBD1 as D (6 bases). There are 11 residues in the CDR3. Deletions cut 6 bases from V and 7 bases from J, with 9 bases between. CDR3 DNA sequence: TGTGCCAGCAGCACAGGGTTTGGCTACACCTTC. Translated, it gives CASSTGFGYTF.

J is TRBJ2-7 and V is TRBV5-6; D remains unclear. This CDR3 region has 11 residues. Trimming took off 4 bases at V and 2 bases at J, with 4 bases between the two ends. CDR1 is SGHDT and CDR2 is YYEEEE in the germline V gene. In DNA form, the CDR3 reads TGTGCCAGCAGCGTAACCTACGAGCAGTACTTC. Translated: CASSVTYEQYF. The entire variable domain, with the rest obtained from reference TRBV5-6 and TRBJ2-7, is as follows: DAGVTQSPTHLIKTRGQQVTLRCSPKSGHDTVSWYQQALGQGPQFIFQYYEEEERQRGNFPDRFSGHQFPNYSSELNVNALLLGDSALYLCASSVTYEQYFGPGTRLTVT.

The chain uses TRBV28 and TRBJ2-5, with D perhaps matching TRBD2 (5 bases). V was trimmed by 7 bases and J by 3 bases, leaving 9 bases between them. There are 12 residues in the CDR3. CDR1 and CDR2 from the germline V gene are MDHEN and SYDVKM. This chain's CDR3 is CASNDYKETQYF. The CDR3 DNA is TGTGCCAGCAATGACTACAAAGAGACCCAGTACTTC.

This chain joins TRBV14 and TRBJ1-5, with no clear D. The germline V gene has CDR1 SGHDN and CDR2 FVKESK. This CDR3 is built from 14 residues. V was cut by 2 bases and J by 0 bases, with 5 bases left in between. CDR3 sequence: CASSQSNSNQPQHF. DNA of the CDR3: TGTGCCAGCAGCCAAAGCAATAGCAATCAGCCCCAGCATTTT.

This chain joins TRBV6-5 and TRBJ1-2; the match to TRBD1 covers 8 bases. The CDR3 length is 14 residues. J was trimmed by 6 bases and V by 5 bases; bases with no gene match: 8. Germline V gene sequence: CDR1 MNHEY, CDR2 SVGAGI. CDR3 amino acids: CASSLTGADDGYTF. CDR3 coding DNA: TGTGCCAGCAGTCTGACAGGGGCTGACGATGGCTACACCTTC.

Here the CDR3 DNA reads TGTGCCAGCAGCATGGGACAGGCTCTTAACTATGGCTACACCTTC. Amino acid sequence: CASSMGQALNYGYTF. The J gene is TRBJ1-2, the V gene TRBV5-5; 8 bases align to TRBD1. The CDR3 is 15 amino acids. The J segment lost 1 base and the V segment lost 4 bases, leaving 6 bases of the junction unmatched. From germline, CDR1 is SGHKS and CDR2 YYEKEE (reference sequence). Using reference TRBV5-5 and TRBJ1-2 for the parts outside the CDR3, the full variable domain is DAGVTQSPTHLIKTRGQQVTLRCSPISGHKSVSWYQQVLGQGPQFIFQYYEKEERGRGNFPDRFSARQFPNYSSELNVNALLLGDSALYLCASSMGQALNYGYTFGSGTRLTVV.

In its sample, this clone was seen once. The CDR3 loop is CASSEALHNEQFF. CDR3 DNA sequence: TGTGCCAGCAGTGAAGCCCTACACAATGAGCAGTTCTTC. V usage is TRBV2 and J usage is TRBJ2-1; D ambiguous. This CDR3 has 13 amino acids. The germline V gene encodes CDR1 SNHLY and CDR2 FYNNEI. V shed 0 bases and J shed 5 bases, with 5 bases lying between them. Supplemented by reference TRBV2 and TRBJ2-1, the full variable domain reads EPEVTQTPSHQVTQMGQEVILRCVPISNHLYFYWYRQILGQKVEFLVSFYNNEISEKSEIFDDQFSVERPDGSNFTLKIRSTKLEDSAMYFCASSEALHNEQFFGPGTRLTVL.

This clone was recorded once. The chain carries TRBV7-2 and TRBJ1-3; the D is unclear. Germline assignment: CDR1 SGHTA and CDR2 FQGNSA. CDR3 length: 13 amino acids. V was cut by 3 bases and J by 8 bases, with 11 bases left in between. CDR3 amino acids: CASSLGSMHTIYF. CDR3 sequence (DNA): TGTGCCAGCAGCTTGGGCTCGATGCACACCATATATTTT.

The CDR3 DNA sequence: TGTGCCAGCAGCTCAGGGGACTATGGCTACACCTTC. It codes for CASSSGDYGYTF. The chain joins TRBV7-8 to TRBJ1-2; D possibly corresponds to TRBD1 (6 bases). This CDR3 has 12 residues. V lost 4 bases and J 3 bases, leaving 6 bases between the germline ends. From germline, CDR1 is SGHVS and CDR2 FQNEAQ.

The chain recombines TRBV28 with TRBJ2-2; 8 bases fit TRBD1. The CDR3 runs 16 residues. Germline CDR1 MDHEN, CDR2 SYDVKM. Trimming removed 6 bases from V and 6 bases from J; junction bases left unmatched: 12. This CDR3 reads CASSLPASTGAGELFF. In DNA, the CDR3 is TGTGCCAGCAGCCTGCCCGCCTCGACAGGGGCCGGGGAGCTGTTTTTT. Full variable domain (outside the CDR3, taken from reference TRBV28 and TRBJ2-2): DVKVTQSSRYLVKRTGEKVFLECVQDMDHENMFWYRQDPGLGLRLIYFSYDVKMKEKGDIPEGYSVSREKKERFSLILESASTNQTSMYLCASSLPASTGAGELFFGEGSRLTVL.

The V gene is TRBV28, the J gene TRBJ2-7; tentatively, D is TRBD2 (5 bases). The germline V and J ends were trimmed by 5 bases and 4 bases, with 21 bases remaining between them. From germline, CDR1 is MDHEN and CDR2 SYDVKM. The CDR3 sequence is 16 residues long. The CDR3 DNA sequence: TGTGCCAGCAGTCCACGACCGAGCCGGGGTTCGTACGAGCAGTACTTC. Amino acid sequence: CASSPRPSRGSYEQYF.

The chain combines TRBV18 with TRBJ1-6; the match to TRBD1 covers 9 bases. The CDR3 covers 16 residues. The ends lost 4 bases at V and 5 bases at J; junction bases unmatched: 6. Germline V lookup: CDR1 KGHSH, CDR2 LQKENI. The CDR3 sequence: CASSLQGARDNSPLHF. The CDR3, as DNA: TGTGCCAGCTCACTACAGGGGGCGCGGGATAATTCACCCCTCCACTTT. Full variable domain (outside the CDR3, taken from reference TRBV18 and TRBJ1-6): NAGVMQNPRHLVRRRGQEARLRCSPMKGHSHVYWYRQLPEEGLKFMVYLQKENIIDESGMPKERFSAEFPKEGPSILRIQQVVRGDSAAYFCASSLQGARDNSPLHFGNGTRLTVT.

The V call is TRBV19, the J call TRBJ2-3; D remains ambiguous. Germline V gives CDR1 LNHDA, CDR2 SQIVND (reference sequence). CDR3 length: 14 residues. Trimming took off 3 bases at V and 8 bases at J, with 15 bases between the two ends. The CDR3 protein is CASSIGSYPSTQYF. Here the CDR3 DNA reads TGTGCCAGTAGTATCGGTAGTTACCCTAGTACGCAGTATTTT.

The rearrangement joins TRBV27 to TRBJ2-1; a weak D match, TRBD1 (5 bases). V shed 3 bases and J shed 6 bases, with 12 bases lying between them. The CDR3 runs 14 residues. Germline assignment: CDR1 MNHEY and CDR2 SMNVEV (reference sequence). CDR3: CASSFNGRGNEQFF. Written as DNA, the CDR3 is TGTGCCAGCAGTTTTAATGGAAGGGGCAATGAGCAGTTCTTC.

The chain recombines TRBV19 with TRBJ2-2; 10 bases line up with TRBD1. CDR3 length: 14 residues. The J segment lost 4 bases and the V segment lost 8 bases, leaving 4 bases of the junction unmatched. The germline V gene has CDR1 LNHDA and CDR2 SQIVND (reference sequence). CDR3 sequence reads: CASGWDRGTGELFF. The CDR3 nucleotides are TGTGCCAGTGGATGGGACAGGGGCACCGGGGAGCTGTTTTTT. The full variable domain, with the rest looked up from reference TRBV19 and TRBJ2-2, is DGGITQSPKYLFRKEGQNVTLSCEQNLNHDAMYWYRQDPGQGLRLIYYSQIVNDFQKGDIAEGYSVSREKKESFPLTVTSAQKNPTAFYLCASGWDRGTGELFFGEGSRLTVL.